Detailed here is one T cell receptor (beta chain). The antigen is undetermined. The V end was cut by 6 bases, the J end by 2 bases, with 8 bases between. The CDR3 has 12 residues. The germline V gene has CDR1 SNHLY and CDR2 FYNNEI. This sample stems from a study of T cell responses to AZD1222 COVID-19 vaccine. Study-level findings and limits: Clonal diversity was possibly underestimated, and white British individuals and females predominated among donors.

Sequenced by immunoSEQ multiplex PCR; TCRdb stores in-frame clones only, minus some. The sample lists around 150,000 clones; about 90% were seen once. The J gene is TRBJ2-7, the V gene TRBV2; D is possibly TRBD2 (6 bases). The sequence derives from an adult in good health. The sequences come from peripheral blood, collected on day 0 of MenACWY control vaccination. CDR3 sequence reads: CASRGTPYEQYF. The CDR3 DNA reads TGTGCCAGCAGAGGGACTCCCTACGAGCAGTACTTC.